This entry lists 23 T cell receptor beta chains sequenced from one sample in a study of OX40 agonist ivuxolimab in advanced cancers. The repertoire was sequenced with immunoSEQ multiplex PCR; TCRdb's copy has only in-frame clones and lacks some. Here the sample spans tens of thousands of clones, just under 95% being singletons. Sequenced here: CD4+ or CD8+ T cells sorted from blood, sampled in a trial of the OX40 agonist ivuxolimab. The receptors here all came from an adult with an advanced solid tumor such as melanoma, head and neck, liver or kidney cancer.

This chain links TRBV10-3 with TRBJ2-2, with TRBD1 identical over 10 bases. The CDR3 sequence is 14 residues long. The J segment lost 9 bases and the V segment lost 11 bases, leaving 12 bases of the junction unmatched. Germline assignment: CDR1 ENHRY and CDR2 SYGVKD. The CDR3 DNA sequence: TGTGCCCACCCCGGGACAGGGGTGACCCGGGAGCTGTTTTTT. Its protein product is CAHPGTGVTRELFF.

V and J are TRBV5-1 and TRBJ2-1; D possibly matches TRBD1 or TRBD2 (6 bases each). Trimming stripped 0 bases from V and 8 bases from J, with 12 bases between. The CDR3 consists of 14 residues. Germline V gene data show CDR1 as SGHRS and CDR2 as YFSETQ. The CDR3 spells CASSLVPGADEQFF. The CDR3 DNA follows: TGCGCCAGCAGCTTGGTGCCGGGGGCGGATGAGCAGTTCTTC. The full variable domain, its missing parts supplied by reference TRBV5-1 and TRBJ2-1, is KAGVTQTPRYLIKTRGQQVTLSCSPISGHRSVSWYQQTPGQGLQFLFEYFSETQRNKGNFPGRFSGRQFSNSRSEMNVSTLELGDSALYLCASSLVPGADEQFFGPGTRLTVL.

The chain uses TRBV11-2 and TRBJ2-3; 11 bases agree with TRBD2. The CDR3 extends over 15 amino acids. Germline assignment: CDR1 SGHAT and CDR2 FQNNGV. Losses at the gene ends were 5 bases for V and 5 bases for J; bases not matched to a gene: 6. Written as DNA, the CDR3 is TGTGCCAGCAGCGATAGCGGGGGGGCCGGAGATACGCAGTATTTT. It translates to CASSDSGGAGDTQYF.

This chain connects TRBV7-6 to TRBJ2-3; tentative D call: TRBD1 (5 bases). The CDR3 consists of 16 residues. Germline V lookup: CDR1 SGHVS, CDR2 FNYEAQ. Trimming pared 3 bases from V and 7 bases from J, leaving 20 bases between. CDR3 coding DNA: TGTGCCAGCAGCTTGGAGTCCAGGGTTCAAGGCAATACGCAGTATTTT. This sequence encodes CASSLESRVQGNTQYF.

The rearrangement joins TRBV6-5 to TRBJ2-7; 12 nucleotides agree with TRBD2. Germline V gene data show CDR1 as MNHEY and CDR2 as SVGAGI. Trimming removed 6 bases from V and 0 bases from J; junction bases left unmatched: 3. This CDR3 spans 15 amino acids. CDR3 nucleotide sequence: TGTGCCAGCAGGCCGACTAGCGGGGGCTCCTACGAGCAGTACTTC. Residues: CASRPTSGGSYEQYF.

The V call is TRBV19, the J call TRBJ2-3; D is unresolved. V was pared by 4 bases and J by 2 bases, with 10 bases between. CDR1 LNHDA and CDR2 SQIVND come from the germline V gene (reference sequence). This CDR3 contains 14 residues. The CDR3 nucleotides are TGTGCCAGTAGTACAAGGCGGTACACAGATACGCAGTATTTT. Protein product: CASSTRRYTDTQYF.

The rearrangement uses TRBV6-8 and TRBJ1-4, with unresolved D. The V end lost 3 bases, the J end lost 7 bases, and 6 bases lay between the germline ends. In germline, CDR1 is MNHGY, CDR2 SAAAGT. This CDR3 is built from 12 residues. Written as DNA, the CDR3 is TGTGCCAGCAGTTATCCCACTGAAAAACTGTTTTTT. This codes for CASSYPTEKLFF.

The J gene is TRBJ1-5, the V gene TRBV5-1; D unclear. This CDR3 comprises 13 residues. In germline, CDR1 is SGHRS, CDR2 YFSETQ. Trimming pared 3 bases from V and 4 bases from J, leaving 8 bases between. DNA for the CDR3: TGCGCCAGCAGCTCGGACGGGAATCAGCCCCAGCATTTT. Its translation is CASSSDGNQPQHF.

This chain joins TRBV19 and TRBJ2-1; 11 nucleotides align to TRBD1. With V trimmed by 7 bases and J by 7 bases, 9 bases remained unmatched. Germline V gene data show CDR1 as LNHDA and CDR2 as SQIVND (reference sequence). The CDR3 is 15 residues long. For the CDR3, the DNA is TGTGCCAGTATAGGAGGGGGACAGGGGGAAAATGAGCAGTTCTTC. Protein product: CASIGGGQGENEQFF.

This sequence joins TRBV30 and TRBJ2-5; D may be TRBD2 (6 bases). This CDR3 contains 15 residues. V was cut by 0 bases and J by 2 bases, with 13 bases left in between. Germline loops: CDR1 GTSNPN, CDR2 SVGIG (reference sequence). CDR3 coding DNA: TGTGCCTGGAGTGTACCGGGGGTTTCGCAAGAGACCCAGTACTTC. Translated: CAWSVPGVSQETQYF.

This chain joins TRBV25-1 and TRBJ2-3, with TRBD1 identical over 8 bases. The V gene's germline CDR1 is MGHDK and CDR2 SYGVNS. This CDR3 comprises 15 residues. V was clipped by 2 bases and J by 4 bases; unmatched bases: 5. The CDR3 sequence is CASSEGSGGADTQYF. In nucleotides, the CDR3 is TGTGCCAGCAGTGAAGGGTCAGGGGGCGCAGATACGCAGTATTTT.

The rearrangement links TRBV10-2 to TRBJ2-7; TRBD2 agrees at 9 bases. The CDR3 contains 15 residues. Germline V CDR1 and CDR2: WSHSY, SAAADI. The ends lost 4 bases at V and 3 bases at J; junction bases unmatched: 7. The CDR3 DNA follows: TGCGCCAGCAGTGGGACTAGCGTTCAATACTACGAGCAGTACTTC. Translation: CASSGTSVQYYEQYF.

The count of this clone is one. The chain is built from TRBV2 and TRBJ2-3; D gene uncertain. CDR3 size: 12 residues. In germline, CDR1 is SNHLY, CDR2 FYNNEI. V was pared by 5 bases and J by 3 bases, with 6 bases between. CDR3 sequence reads: CASSLGTDTQYF. The CDR3 DNA follows: TGTGCCAGCAGTTTAGGGACAGATACGCAGTATTTT. The full variable domain, with the rest looked up from reference TRBV2 and TRBJ2-3, is EPEVTQTPSHQVTQMGQEVILRCVPISNHLYFYWYRQILGQKVEFLVSFYNNEISEKSEIFDDQFSVERPDGSNFTLKIRSTKLEDSAMYFCASSLGTDTQYFGPGTRLTVL.

V gene TRBV11-2 combines with J gene TRBJ1-2; TRBD1 matches at 9 bases. Trimming cost V 5 bases and J 5 bases; bases outside gene matches: 12. CDR1 is SGHAT and CDR2 is FQNNGV in the germline V gene. This CDR3 comprises 16 residues. The CDR3 DNA follows: TGTGCCAGCAGCGCCCCAACAGGGGGCGCATCTTATGGCTACACCTTC. Translation: CASSAPTGGASYGYTF.

CDR3 DNA: TGTGCCAGTAGTATAGGGGGGTCGGGCGGCTACACCTTC. It is translated as CASSIGGSGGYTF. This chain joins TRBV19 and TRBJ1-2, with a possible D match to TRBD1 (5 bases). Germline V lookup: CDR1 LNHDA, CDR2 SQIVND (reference sequence). This CDR3 comprises 13 residues. Between the trimmed V and J ends, which lost 1 base and 8 bases, there was a span of 11 bases.

This clone has a single count. The genes are TRBV7-2 and TRBJ2-7; possible D gene TRBD2, 5 bases. Germline V gene sequence: CDR1 SGHTA, CDR2 FQGNSA. V shed 2 bases and J shed 1 base, with 12 bases lying between them. This CDR3 comprises 15 residues. Here the CDR3 DNA reads TGTGCCAGCAGCTTACGGCTCAGCGGATCCTACGAGCAGTACTTC. Its protein is CASSLRLSGSYEQYF.

The chain links TRBV11-3 to TRBJ2-2; D not certain. Germline V gives CDR1 SGHNT, CDR2 YENEEA. The CDR3 contains 13 residues. Trimming left V 3 bases short and J 1 base short, with 3 bases between. The CDR3 nucleotides are TGTGCCAGCAGCTTCGGGAACACCGGGGAGCTGTTTTTT. Its protein product is CASSFGNTGELFF.

The chain couples TRBV7-3 to TRBJ2-7; possible D gene TRBD1, 6 bases. V lost 5 bases, J lost 5 bases, and 13 bases lay in between. Germline V gene data show CDR1 as SGHTA and CDR2 as FQGTGA. There are 13 residues in the CDR3. CDR3 sequence (DNA): TGTGCCAGCAGCATGGACAGAAACCACGAGCAGTACTTC. It translates to CASSMDRNHEQYF.

The chain recombines TRBV7-8 with TRBJ2-6; D call uncertain. CDR1 and CDR2 (germline): SGHVS, FQNEAQ. The CDR3 contains 15 residues. V was trimmed by 2 bases and J by 5 bases, leaving 10 bases between them. In DNA, the CDR3 is TGTGCCAGCAGCTTATCAGGTGGCCGGGCCAACGTCCTGACTTTC. This encodes CASSLSGGRANVLTF. Variable domain in full (rest from reference TRBV7-8 and TRBJ2-6): GAGVSQSPRYKVAKRGQDVALRCDPISGHVSLFWYQQALGQGPEFLTYFQNEAQLDKSGLPSDRFFAERPEGSVSTLKIQRTQQEDSAVYLCASSLSGGRANVLTFGAGSRLTVL.

The chain uses TRBV6-5 and TRBJ2-7, with D possibly called TRBD1 or TRBD2 (5 bases each). This CDR3 comprises 12 residues. Trimming cost V 8 bases and J 7 bases, with 15 bases left between them. CDR1 is MNHEY, CDR2 SVGAGI, per germline. CDR3 residues: CASGLTGGEQYF. CDR3 coding DNA: TGTGCCAGCGGGTTGACTGGGGGAGAGCAGTACTTC.

The chain has TRBV28 and TRBJ1-1; D gene uncertain. Germline CDR1 is MDHEN and CDR2 is SYDVKM. The CDR3 loop spans 12 amino acids. V was trimmed by 6 bases and J by 7 bases, leaving 12 bases between them. CDR3 amino acids: CASRNDNIEAFF. The CDR3 nucleotides read TGTGCCAGCAGAAATGACAATATTGAAGCTTTCTTT.

A single count supports this clone. The chain uses TRBV5-6 and TRBJ1-2; no clear D. V dropped 1 base and J dropped 4 bases, with 11 bases sitting between them. The CDR3 extends over 14 amino acids. The V gene's germline CDR1 is SGHDT and CDR2 YYEEEE. CDR3 in DNA: TGTGCCAGCAGCTTGAAAACCCTGATCTATGGCTACACCTTC. Translating gives CASSLKTLIYGYTF.

J is TRBJ2-7 and V is TRBV30; D possibly corresponds to TRBD1 (5 bases). The CDR3 extends over 13 amino acids. V shed 2 bases and J shed 3 bases, with 11 bases lying between them. Germline loops: CDR1 GTSNPN, CDR2 SVGIG (reference sequence). CDR3 nucleotide sequence: TGTGCCTGGAGTCGTGACAGAAACTACGAGCAGTACTTC. It specifies CAWSRDRNYEQYF.